One TCR beta chain is described in this entry. In the original processing: Amplification from reference gene primers served as the basis for estimated nucleated cell counts. Profiled with immunoSEQ multiplex PCR; TCRdb holds only in-frame clones, not every one. V and J calls and clone size are those listed in that table; D and trimming were worked out from the DNA. The sample gives over 300,000 clones, roughly 90% of which show up once; about 6.8% is in the top ten. These data belong to a study of blood T cell repertoires in COVID-19. About the study: Collection of acute and convalescent COVID-19 samples took place in the United States, Italy and Spain. The analysed material was cDNA or gDNA that came from T cells, B-cell-depleted T cells, or PBMCs.

CDR3 length: 15 amino acids. V lost 1 base, J lost 6 bases, and 15 bases lay in between. From germline, CDR1 is SGHTA and CDR2 FQGTGA. The chain is built from TRBV7-3 and TRBJ1-2; D perhaps matches TRBD1 (5 bases). Specimen: peripheral blood. This TCR came from a man aged 18 to 29 who had recovered from COVID-19. The CDR3 sequence: CASSLIGGDAHGYTF. CDR3 DNA sequence: TGTGCCAGCAGCTTAATTGGGGGGGACGCCCATGGCTACACCTTC.